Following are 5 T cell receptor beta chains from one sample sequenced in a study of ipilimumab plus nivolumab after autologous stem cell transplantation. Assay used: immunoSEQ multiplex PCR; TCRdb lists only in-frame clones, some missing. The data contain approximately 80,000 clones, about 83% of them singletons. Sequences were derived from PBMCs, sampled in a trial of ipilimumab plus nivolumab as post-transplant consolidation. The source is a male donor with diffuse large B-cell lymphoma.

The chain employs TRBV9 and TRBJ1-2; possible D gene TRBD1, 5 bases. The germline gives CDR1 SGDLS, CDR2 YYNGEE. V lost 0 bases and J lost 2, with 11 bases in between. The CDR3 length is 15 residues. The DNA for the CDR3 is TGTGCCAGCAGCGTAGTTTCAGGGAGCAACTATGGCTACACCTTC. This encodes CASSVVSGSNYGYTF.

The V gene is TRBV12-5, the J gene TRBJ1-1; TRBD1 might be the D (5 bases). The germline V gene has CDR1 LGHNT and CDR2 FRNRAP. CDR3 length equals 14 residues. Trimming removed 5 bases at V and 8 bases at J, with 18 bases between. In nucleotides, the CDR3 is TGTGCTAGTGGTCTGCAGTCGGGGGAAGGCGAAGCTTTCTTT. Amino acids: CASGLQSGEGEAFF.

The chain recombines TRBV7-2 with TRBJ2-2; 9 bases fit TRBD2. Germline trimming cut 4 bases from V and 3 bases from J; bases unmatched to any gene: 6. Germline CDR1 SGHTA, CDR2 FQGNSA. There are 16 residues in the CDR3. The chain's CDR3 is CASSYGGGAYTGELFF. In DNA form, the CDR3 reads TGTGCCAGCAGCTATGGCGGGGGGGCCTACACCGGGGAGCTGTTTTTT.

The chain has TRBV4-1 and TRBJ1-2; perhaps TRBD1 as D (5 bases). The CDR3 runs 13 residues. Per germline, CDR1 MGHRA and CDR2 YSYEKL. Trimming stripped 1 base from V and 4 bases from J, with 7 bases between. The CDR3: CASSQVGRYGYTF. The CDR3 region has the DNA TGCGCCAGCAGCCAAGTGGGACGCTATGGCTACACCTTC.

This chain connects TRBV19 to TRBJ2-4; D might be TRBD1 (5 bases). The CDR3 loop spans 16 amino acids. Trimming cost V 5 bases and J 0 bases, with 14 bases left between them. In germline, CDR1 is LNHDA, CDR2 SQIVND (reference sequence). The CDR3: CASSPTRTIAKNIQYF. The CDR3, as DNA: TGTGCCAGTAGTCCGACAAGGACAATAGCCAAAAACATTCAGTACTTC.